This T cell receptor beta chain appears in the sequencing data of a study of regulatory T cells in long-lasting Graves disease. This clonotype has at least ten counts. The length of the CDR3 is 16 residues. Looked up from germline, CDR1 is SGHAT and CDR2 is FQNNGV. V was shortened by 1 base and J by 2 bases, with 11 bases between the two germline ends. Time point: newly diagnosed GD, antithyroid drugs for less than 3 months. Scientists built the TCR library using RNA that was extracted from PBMCs. Arm-PCR with iRepertoire HTBI primers amplified the CDR3 regions for these TCR beta libraries. TCRdb re-derived calls from the multiplex PCR reads in MiXCR, one entry per CDR3 protein. The table lists about half a million distinct CDR3 sequences, around 12% of them singletons, with roughly 8.9% in the top ten. These records were also assigned to another study, of T cells in Graves' hyperthyroidism and ophthalmopathy. That study reports: Stable disease denoted Graves' hyperthyroidism without ophthalmopathy progression within 18 months. Ophthalmopathy was separated from stable hyperthyroidism by a 13 V-J model.

The clonotype was recovered from a young woman with Graves disease. The chain recombines TRBV11-2 with TRBJ2-2; no clear D gene. This sample comprised peripheral blood mononuclear cells (PBMCs), obtained at new diagnosis, from a patient treated with antithyroid drugs. This chain's CDR3 is CASSLVGLVNTGELFF. The DNA of the CDR3 is TGTGCCAGCAGCTTAGTAGGTCTCGTCAACACCGGGGAGCTGTTTTTT.